What follows are 13 T cell receptor beta chains derived from one specimen sequenced in a study of T cells after yellow fever vaccination. TCRdb reanalysed the 5' RACE reads using MiXCR and keeps one entry per CDR3 protein. The repertoire has approximately 550,000 distinct CDR3 sequences, roughly 13% of them found once; the top ten carry over 12%. This sample comprised PBMCs, obtained on the day of the yellow fever booster vaccination. The receptors here all came from a young man who received the YFV17D yellow fever vaccine.

This clonotype has only a few counts. This sequence joins TRBV4-2 and TRBJ2-1; D remains ambiguous. This CDR3 contains 16 residues. Germline CDR1 is LGHNA and CDR2 is YNFKEQ. With 1 base removed from V and 0 bases from J, the gap between germline ends came to 10 bases. The CDR3 coding sequence is TGTGCCAGCAGCCAAGTACGGGTTAGCTCCTACAATGAGCAGTTCTTC. It is translated as CASSQVRVSSYNEQFF.

This clonotype has only a few counts. This chain links TRBV29-1 with TRBJ2-7, with D perhaps TRBD1 (5 bases). CDR1 is SQVTM and CDR2 is ANQGSEA in the germline V gene. The CDR3 spans 13 residues. Trimming took off 2 bases at V and 4 bases at J, with 12 bases between the two ends. The CDR3 sequence: CSVELQEHYEQYF. The CDR3 nucleotides read TGCAGCGTTGAACTACAGGAGCATTACGAGCAGTACTTC.

This clonotype appeared a few times. The chain joins TRBV14 to TRBJ2-1; perhaps TRBD1 as D (5 bases). The germline gives CDR1 SGHDN, CDR2 FVKESK. This CDR3 comprises 14 residues. Between the trimmed V and J ends, which lost 0 bases and 9 bases, there was a span of 12 bases. The CDR3 sequence: CASSQEVRGSEQFF. CDR3 coding DNA: TGTGCCAGCAGCCAAGAAGTAAGGGGCTCTGAGCAGTTCTTC.

The chain recombines TRBV19 with TRBJ1-6, with D hard to call. V was trimmed by 5 bases and J by 12 bases, leaving 11 bases between them. Germline CDR1 LNHDA, CDR2 SQIVND (reference sequence). The CDR3 has 12 residues. The CDR3 is CASSDRNLPLHF. CDR3 coding DNA: TGTGCCAGTAGTGACCGGAACTTACCCCTCCACTTT.

This clonotype was seen a few times. The genes are TRBV18 and TRBJ1-2; a possible D gene is TRBD1 (6 bases). Trimming removed 0 bases from V and 4 bases from J, with 12 bases in between. Germline V gene lookup returns CDR1 KGHSH and CDR2 LQKENI. CDR3 size: 15 residues. In DNA form, the CDR3 reads TGTGCCAGCTCACCACCGACAGGCATGAGCTATGGCTACACCTTC. Protein sequence: CASSPPTGMSYGYTF.

The table lists this clonotype with a few counts. The V and J genes are TRBV6-1 and TRBJ2-7, with D maybe TRBD2 (7 bases). Germline CDR1 MNHNS, CDR2 SASEGT. The CDR3 has 15 residues. Trimming pared 7 bases from V and 2 bases from J, leaving 18 bases between. This chain's CDR3 is CASTREAGAPYEQYF. The CDR3 bases are TGTGCCAGCACAAGGGAGGCGGGGGCCCCCTACGAGCAGTACTTC.

This clonotype has a count of ten or more. CDR3 DNA sequence: TGTGCCAGCAGTCCGGGAAACTCCTACGAGCAGTACTTC. As protein: CASSPGNSYEQYF. The chain recombines TRBV6-2 or TRBV6-3 with TRBJ2-7; D is possibly TRBD2 (5 bases). CDR1 and CDR2 (germline): MNHEY, SVGEGT. Trimming removed 5 bases from V and 0 bases from J, with 8 bases in between. The CDR3 runs 13 residues.

The sample holds a few counts of this clonotype. CDR3 bases: TGTGCCAGCAGCCAAGAGGGACTAGCGGGAGGTAGCTCCTACAATGAGCAGTTCTTC. Amino acid sequence: CASSQEGLAGGSSYNEQFF. The V and J genes are TRBV3-1 and TRBJ2-1; TRBD2 matches at 15 bases. The CDR3 extends over 19 amino acids. Germline CDR1 reads LGHDT; CDR2 reads YNNKEL (reference sequence). V was clipped by 0 bases and J by 0 bases; unmatched bases: 3.

The chain couples TRBV3-1 to TRBJ2-1, with 8 bases aligning to TRBD2. This CDR3 spans 15 amino acids. V trimming: 2 bases; J trimming: 7 bases; junction bases outside the gene matches: 7. Germline CDR1 and CDR2: LGHDT and YNNKEL (reference sequence). CDR3 sequence (DNA): TGTGCCAGCAGCCAATCATCCAGCGGGAGTAATGAGCAGTTCTTC. This encodes CASSQSSSGSNEQFF.

The chain couples TRBV20-1 to TRBJ2-3; D call uncertain. The V and J ends lost 4 bases and 7 bases respectively, with 9 bases between them. CDR3 length: 11 amino acids. CDR1 and CDR2 from the germline V gene are DFQATT and SNEGSKA (reference sequence). The CDR3, as DNA: TGCAGTGCTACCAAAGTATATACGCAGTATTTT. Its protein is CSATKVYTQYF.

V usage is TRBV11-2 and J usage is TRBJ2-1; TRBD2 aligns across 11 bases. The CDR3 is 17 residues long. Germline V gene data show CDR1 as SGHAT and CDR2 as FQNNGV. With 5 bases clipped from V and 3 bases from J, the junction kept 9 bases outside the gene matches. The CDR3 coding sequence is TGTGCCAGCAGCGTAGGCAGTGGGACTAGCGGCTACAATGAGCAGTTCTTC. Translated: CASSVGSGTSGYNEQFF.

The CDR3 DNA reads as TGTGCCAGCAGCGTATCAGGGAACCAGCCGAACACCGGGGAGCTGTTTTTT. This translates into CASSVSGNQPNTGELFF. The chain links TRBV9 to TRBJ2-2; D may be TRBD1 (5 bases). From germline, CDR1 is SGDLS and CDR2 YYNGEE. The ends were cut back, 1 base at V and 0 bases at J, with 13 bases in the middle. This CDR3 is 17 amino acids long.

This chain connects TRBV29-1 to TRBJ1-1, with D unresolved. The ends were cut back, 1 base at V and 4 bases at J, with 1 base in the middle. Germline V gives CDR1 SQVTM, CDR2 ANQGSEA. The CDR3 is 10 residues long. For the CDR3, the DNA is TGCAGCGTTGAAGGCACTGAAGCTTTCTTT. Amino acids: CSVEGTEAFF.